The 6 T cell receptor beta chains presented below share a single source sample, sequenced in a study of molecular identifiers for immune sequencing clone quantification. TCRdb ran MiXCR on the PCR reads and lists one entry per CDR3 protein. Here the sample spans about 510,000 distinct CDR3 sequences, 20% to 25% being singletons. The sample was naive CD8+ T cells from blood, with Jurkat cell RNA spiked in. As to subset: FACS-sorted CD8+CD4-CCR7+CD45RA+ naive T cells. These receptors were taken from a human donor in good health. Some libraries in this study had Jurkat cell RNA spiked in.

A few counts support this clonotype. This chain links TRBV4-1 with TRBJ2-1, with D perhaps being TRBD1 or TRBD2 (6 bases each). CDR1 is MGHRA, CDR2 YSYEKL, per germline. The V gene lost 1 base and the J gene lost 2 bases, with 12 bases spanning the gap. This CDR3 is 16 amino acids long. The CDR3 sequence is CASSQVRGPPYNEQFF. In DNA, the CDR3 is TGCGCCAGCAGCCAAGTCCGGGGGCCCCCCTACAATGAGCAGTTCTTC.

This clonotype was counted only a few times. The chain joins TRBV4-1 to TRBJ2-1; 11 nucleotides match TRBD2. Per the germline V gene, CDR1 is MGHRA and CDR2 is YSYEKL. Trimming cost V 0 bases and J 9 bases; bases outside gene matches: 10. This CDR3 region has 17 residues. CDR3 loop: CASSQDRSVAGGPEQFF. CDR3 in DNA: TGCGCCAGCAGCCAAGATCGATCGGTAGCGGGAGGGCCTGAGCAGTTCTTC.

This clonotype was seen repeatedly, ten times or more. The J gene is TRBJ2-7, the V gene TRBV7-9; a weak D match, TRBD2 (5 bases). The V gene's germline CDR1 is SEHNR and CDR2 FQNEAQ (reference sequence). Deletions cut 5 bases from V and 4 bases from J, with 30 bases between. CDR3 size: 19 residues. CDR3 loop: CASSPKRSGPTTGFYEQYF. Here the CDR3 DNA reads TGTGCCAGCAGCCCAAAACGCTCCGGGCCCACCACGGGATTTTACGAGCAGTACTTC. The full variable domain, rest sourced from reference TRBV7-9 and TRBJ2-7, is DTGVSQNPRHKITKRGQNVTFRCDPISEHNRLYWYRQTLGQGPEFLTYFQNEAQLEKSRLLSDRFSAERPKGSFSTLEIQRTEQGDSAMYLCASSPKRSGPTTGFYEQYFGPGTRLTVT.

About this clonotype itself: This may be a read error, as it is one base from a much larger clone. V gene TRBV7-2 combines with J gene TRBJ2-7; TRBD2 aligns across 7 bases. The germline V gene has CDR1 SGHTA and CDR2 FQGNSA. CDR3 length: 15 residues. CDR3: CARSPRTSPGYEQYF. The CDR3 bases are TGTGCCCGCAGCCCTCGGACTAGTCCTGGCTACGAGCAGTACTTC.

Details on this clonotype: A much larger clone sits a single nucleotide away, making a read error possible. The CDR3 reads CASSLGMTGGFYEQYF. CDR3 bases: TGCGCCAGCAGCTTGGGGATGACAGGGGGCTTCTACGAGCAGTACTTC. This chain connects TRBV5-1 to TRBJ2-7, with TRBD1 matching 10 bases. Germline V gene sequence: CDR1 SGHRS, CDR2 YFSETQ. This CDR3 spans 16 amino acids. V dropped 0 bases and J dropped 3; count of bases not matched to a gene: 6. The full variable domain, completed using reference TRBV5-1 and TRBJ2-7, is KAGVTQTPRYLIKTRGQQVTLSCSPISGHRSVSWYQQTPGQGLQFLFEYFSETQRNKGNFPGRFSGRQFSNSRSEMNVSTLELGDSALYLCASSLGMTGGFYEQYFGPGTRLTVT.

This clonotype occurred many times. V and J are TRBV20-1 and TRBJ2-5, with 7 bases lining up with TRBD1. The CDR3 consists of 13 residues. With V trimmed by 5 bases and J by 8 bases, 11 bases remained unmatched. The germline V gene encodes CDR1 DFQATT and CDR2 SNEGSKA (reference sequence). The CDR3 loop is CSAGGQPVETQYF. The CDR3 DNA is TGCAGTGCTGGGGGACAGCCCGTGGAAACCCAGTACTTC.